This T cell receptor beta chain was captured by sequencing in a study of blood T cell repertoires in COVID-19. Study-wide context: Sites in the United States, Italy and Spain provided acute and convalescent COVID-19 samples. Sample material is recorded as cDNA or gDNA derived from T cells, B-cell-depleted T cells, or PBMCs.

Per the study methods: For nucleated cells, counts were estimated from reference gene primer amplification. Assay used: immunoSEQ multiplex PCR; TCRdb lists only in-frame clones, some missing. The V and J calls and clone size were taken over from that table, and D and trimming were inferred from the DNA. The sample consists of over 100,000 clones, approximately 78% of them appearing once. Trimming removed 2 bases from V and 4 bases from J, with 11 bases in between. Germline lookup yields CDR1 SQVTM and CDR2 ANQGSEA. This CDR3 contains 13 residues. The TCR comes from an older man with acute or convalescent COVID-19. Sequenced sample: peripheral blood. The chain has TRBV29-1 and TRBJ1-2; D perhaps matches TRBD1 (5 bases). CDR3 sequence reads: CSVERGGGYGYTF. The CDR3 DNA is TGCAGCGTTGAAAGGGGTGGCGGCTATGGCTACACCTTC.